These 17 T cell receptor beta chains were all obtained from the same sample, sequenced in a study of Tregs in tolerant kidney transplant recipients. Here immunoSEQ multiplex PCR was the method, and the copy in TCRdb shows in-frame clones only, minus some. The sample contains 50,000 to 85,000 clones, around nine tenths of which appear only once. This specimen consisted of CD8+ T cells from blood, obtained before the transplant. The source is a human donor who received a combined kidney and bone marrow transplant.

The V call is TRBV30, the J call TRBJ2-1, with 8 bases identical to TRBD2. The CDR3 is made up of 15 amino acids. Germline-derived CDR1 and CDR2 are GTSNPN and SVGIG (reference sequence). The V segment lost 0 bases and the J segment 10 bases; nucleotides outside the gene matches: 11. The CDR3, as DNA: TGTGCCTGGAGTGTACAAGCGGGGGCCCTTGGGGAGCAGTTCTTC. Its translation: CAWSVQAGALGEQFF.

The J gene is TRBJ1-2, the V gene TRBV19; D call uncertain. The CDR3 consists of 16 residues. Germline V gene sequence: CDR1 LNHDA, CDR2 SQIVND (reference sequence). V was cut by 0 bases and J by 2 bases, with 13 bases left in between. DNA of the CDR3: TGTGCCAGTAGTATAGATCGGGATCACTGGAACTATGGCTACACCTTC. Protein: CASSIDRDHWNYGYTF.

This chain links TRBV7-8 with TRBJ2-7; tentative D call: TRBD2 (6 bases). Germline V gene sequence: CDR1 SGHVS, CDR2 FQNEAQ. The CDR3 runs 15 residues. Trimming removed 5 bases at V and 7 bases at J, with 21 bases between. CDR3 DNA: TGTGCCAGCAGCCTCCGTATTCAGGGACTTAGGGAGCAGTACTTC. Its protein is CASSLRIQGLREQYF.

The chain combines TRBV7-9 with TRBJ2-7; 9 bases fit TRBD1. CDR1 is SEHNR, CDR2 FQNEAQ, per germline (reference sequence). The CDR3 covers 17 residues. The V segment lost 4 bases and the J segment 7 bases; nucleotides outside the gene matches: 17. The CDR3 sequence: CASSSTQGQGPSREQYF. The CDR3 DNA is TGTGCCAGCAGCTCCACACAGGGACAGGGACCCTCGAGAGAGCAGTACTTC.

This chain connects TRBV19 to TRBJ2-5, with no clear D. Judging by the DNA end, TRBJ2-7 fits better; the J call may be wrong. The germline V gene encodes CDR1 LNHDA and CDR2 SQIVND (reference sequence). The CDR3 has 15 amino acids. The CDR3 spells CASSTYSYPTYEQYF. The CDR3 bases are TGTGCCAGTAGTACCTACAGTTATCCCACCTACGAGCAGTACTTC.

The chain carries TRBV18 and TRBJ1-1; D remains unclear. The CDR3 spans 12 residues. Trimming took 2 bases from V and 4 from J, leaving 5 bases between them. Germline assignment: CDR1 KGHSH and CDR2 LQKENI. CDR3 residues: CASSPTGTEAFF. CDR3 bases: TGTGCCAGCTCACCAACGGGCACTGAAGCTTTCTTT.

The V gene is TRBV18, the J gene TRBJ2-7; D might be TRBD2 (6 bases). Germline loops: CDR1 KGHSH, CDR2 LQKENI. V was clipped by 3 bases and J by 2 bases, with 11 bases between them. This CDR3 comprises 14 residues. Written as DNA, the CDR3 is TGTGCCAGCTCACCCGCTGGCGGGACCTACGAGCAGTACTTC. This encodes CASSPAGGTYEQYF.

The chain combines TRBV4-2 with TRBJ1-2, with D uncertain. The germline gives CDR1 LGHNA, CDR2 YNFKEQ. This CDR3 comprises 14 residues. V dropped 5 bases and J dropped 1 base, with 11 bases sitting between them. CDR3 nucleotide sequence: TGTGCCAGCAGCTTCACGGTCGATAACTATGGCTACACCTTC. Translation: CASSFTVDNYGYTF.

The rearrangement joins TRBV11-2 to TRBJ2-5, with 8 positions matching TRBD2. This CDR3 contains 12 residues. The germline V gene encodes CDR1 SGHAT and CDR2 FQNNGV. V was pared by 11 bases and J by 5 bases, with 7 bases of the junction left unmatched. The CDR3 region has the DNA TGTGCCCCCTGGGGCGGGAGGGAGACCCAGTACTTC. It yields the protein CAPWGGRETQYF.

The chain joins TRBV27 to TRBJ1-2; 8 nucleotides line up with TRBD1. J lost 7 bases, V lost 5 bases, and 12 bases had no gene match. The CDR3 length is 15 residues. Germline V gene data show CDR1 as MNHEY and CDR2 as SMNVEV (reference sequence). The CDR3 DNA reads as TGTGCCAGCAGTCACTACAGGGGGGAAGCAAGTGGCTACACCTTC. Its translation is CASSHYRGEASGYTF.

This chain joins TRBV7-9 and TRBJ2-5, with 8 nucleotides matching TRBD2. The CDR3 runs 18 residues. The ends lost 10 bases at V and 4 bases at J; junction bases unmatched: 23. CDR1 is SEHNR, CDR2 FQNEAQ, per germline (reference sequence). CDR3 in amino acids: CAIPGEMGGAGVRETQYF. In DNA form, the CDR3 reads TGTGCCATCCCTGGGGAGATGGGGGGAGCGGGAGTAAGAGAGACCCAGTACTTC.

The chain is built from TRBV19 and TRBJ1-1; 8 bases map to TRBD1. The CDR3 spans 13 residues. With 6 bases clipped from V and 4 bases from J, the junction kept 4 bases outside the gene matches. CDR1 is LNHDA and CDR2 is SQIVND in the germline V gene (reference sequence). CDR3 nucleotides: TGTGCCAGTAGGGCAGGGGGCTTCACTGAAGCTTTCTTT. Its protein product is CASRAGGFTEAFF.

The chain combines TRBV27 with TRBJ2-1, with D unresolved. Germline values: CDR1 MNHEY, CDR2 SMNVEV (reference sequence). V lost 2 bases to trimming and J lost 1 base, with 6 bases between them. CDR3 length equals 14 residues. CDR3 DNA sequence: TGTGCCAGCAGTTTAGACATGTCCTACAATGAGCAGTTCTTC. Translating it yields CASSLDMSYNEQFF.

The chain couples TRBV7-2 to TRBJ1-2, with D perhaps matching TRBD1 (6 bases). The CDR3 contains 14 residues. Germline CDR1 reads SGHTA; CDR2 reads FQGNSA. V was cut by 4 bases and J by 7 bases, with 16 bases left in between. For the CDR3, the DNA is TGTGCCAGCAGCTCGGACAGCTACAGAGGTGGCTACACCTTC. Protein product: CASSSDSYRGGYTF.

The gene calls are TRBV5-5 and TRBJ2-3, with 10 bases fitting TRBD1. The V and J ends lost 0 bases and 0 bases, in that order; junction bases with no gene match: 4. Per the germline V gene, CDR1 is SGHKS and CDR2 is YYEKEE (reference sequence). The length of the CDR3 is 17 residues. DNA for the CDR3: TGTGCCAGCAGCTTGGCGACAGGGGGCCCCAGCACAGATACGCAGTATTTT. Translation: CASSLATGGPSTDTQYF.

The V call is TRBV7-2, the J call TRBJ2-6; D remains unclear. Trimming took 7 bases from V and 0 from J, leaving 13 bases between them. Germline-derived CDR1 and CDR2 are SGHTA and FQGNSA. The CDR3 consists of 16 residues. The CDR3 loop is CASNPGPYSGANVLTF. As DNA, the CDR3 is TGTGCCAGCAACCCAGGTCCCTACTCTGGGGCCAACGTCCTGACTTTC. Combining the CDR3 with reference TRBV7-2 and TRBJ2-6 gives the whole variable domain GAGVSQSPSNKVTEKGKDVELRCDPISGHTALYWYRQSLGQGLEFLIYFQGNSAPDKSGLPSDRFSAERTGGSVSTLTIQRTQQEDSAVYLCASNPGPYSGANVLTFGAGSRLTVL.

This clone was observed a single time. This chain uses TRBV19 with TRBJ2-3, with TRBD1 identical over 7 bases. CDR3 size: 15 residues. Germline V gene sequence: CDR1 LNHDA, CDR2 SQIVND (reference sequence). V was clipped by 4 bases and J by 4 bases; unmatched bases: 8. The CDR3 DNA sequence: TGTGCCAGTAGTACGACAGGGATATTTTCAGATACGCAGTATTTT. Its translation is CASSTTGIFSDTQYF.